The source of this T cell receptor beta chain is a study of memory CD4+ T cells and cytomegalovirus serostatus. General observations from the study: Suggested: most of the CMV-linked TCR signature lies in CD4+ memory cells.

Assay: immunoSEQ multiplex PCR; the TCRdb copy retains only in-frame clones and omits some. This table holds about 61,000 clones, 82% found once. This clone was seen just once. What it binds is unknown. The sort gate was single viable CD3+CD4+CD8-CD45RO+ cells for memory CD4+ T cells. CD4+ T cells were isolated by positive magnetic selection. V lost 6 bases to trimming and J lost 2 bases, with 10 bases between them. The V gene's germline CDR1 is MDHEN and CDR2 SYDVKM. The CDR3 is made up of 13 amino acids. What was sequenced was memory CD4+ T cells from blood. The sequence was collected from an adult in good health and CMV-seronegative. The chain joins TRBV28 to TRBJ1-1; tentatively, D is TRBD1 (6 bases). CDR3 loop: CASRRDKNTEAFF. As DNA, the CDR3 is TGTGCCAGCAGGAGGGACAAAAACACTGAAGCTTTCTTT.